This section outlines one T cell receptor beta chain sequence together with its context. This sample was included in a study of T cell changes during pregnancy in multiple sclerosis. Profiling relied on immunoSEQ multiplex PCR, and the TCRdb table lists in-frame clones only, not all of them. The table records under 60,000 clones, about 92% of them present only once. Sequencing was performed on CD4+ T cells from peripheral blood mononuclear cells, taken in the third trimester of pregnancy. The clonotype was recovered from a female donor with multiple sclerosis, enrolled in a pregnancy study.

The CDR3 sequence is CASSADRGIGYGYTF. The CDR3 DNA sequence: TGTGCCAGCAGCGCTGACAGGGGAATTGGCTATGGCTACACCTTC. This chain links TRBV6-1 with TRBJ1-2; 8 bases align to TRBD1. The length of the CDR3 is 15 residues. Per the germline V gene, CDR1 is MNHNS and CDR2 is SASEGT. Trimming took 6 bases from V and 4 from J; bases not matched to a gene: 10.